One sample yielded the 5 T cell receptor beta chains listed below, sequenced in a study of shared clonotypes between healthy human individuals. The assay was immunoSEQ multiplex PCR, and TCRdb's table has in-frame clones only and misses some. The profile covers a few hundred thousand clones, with around 97% appearing a single time and roughly 0.055% taken by the ten largest. The sequencing sample was made of naive CD4+ T cells sorted from blood. Subset of the sample: CD45RA+ positively selected. Receptor source: a woman aged 25-40 years in good health.

The chain recombines TRBV5-1 with TRBJ2-6; TRBD2 might be the D (5 bases). The CDR3 sequence is 13 residues long. Germline CDR1 is SGHRS and CDR2 is YFSETQ. V dropped 4 bases and J dropped 13 bases, with 15 bases sitting between them. The DNA of the CDR3 is TGCGCCAGCAGCCAAGGAGGCTCGAGGGTCCTGACTTTC. Its protein product is CASSQGGSRVLTF.

V and J are TRBV10-2 and TRBJ2-2; 8 bases are shared with TRBD2. The junction had 7 bases not matched to a gene; V was cut back by 7 bases and J by 6 bases. CDR3 size: 14 residues. Germline V CDR1 and CDR2: WSHSY, SAAADI. CDR3 bases: TGCGCCAGCATAGACAGCGGGAGATCCGGGGAGCTGTTTTTT. Its protein product is CASIDSGRSGELFF.

The chain links TRBV19 to TRBJ2-7; D is possibly TRBD1 or TRBD2 (6 bases each). Germline V gives CDR1 LNHDA, CDR2 SQIVND (reference sequence). The CDR3 is made up of 13 amino acids. Trimming took off 7 bases at V and 2 bases at J, with 12 bases between the two ends. The DNA of the CDR3 is TGTGCCAGTAACGGGGGCACAGCCTACGAGCAGTACTTC. Amino acids: CASNGGTAYEQYF.

This clone was recorded only once. The chain links TRBV9 to TRBJ2-7; 9 nucleotides align to TRBD2. This CDR3 is built from 14 residues. Germline V gene lookup returns CDR1 SGDLS and CDR2 YYNGEE. With 1 base clipped from V and 5 bases from J, the junction kept 4 bases outside the gene matches. The CDR3 sequence: CASSVSSGSHEQYF. In DNA, the CDR3 is TGTGCCAGCAGCGTAAGTAGCGGGAGCCACGAGCAGTACTTC. Supplemented by reference TRBV9 and TRBJ2-7, the full variable domain reads DSGVTQTPKHLITATGQRVTLRCSPRSGDLSVYWYQQSLDQGLQFLIQYYNGEERAKGNILERFSAQQFPDLHSELNLSSLELGDSALYFCASSVSSGSHEQYFGPGTRLTVT.

V usage is TRBV20-1 and J usage is TRBJ2-5; 7 nucleotides align to TRBD1. The J call may be in error: the DNA end matches TRBJ2-7 better. CDR1 is DFQATT, CDR2 SNEGSKA, per germline (reference sequence). The CDR3 is made up of 11 amino acids. The CDR3 here is CSGGTDYEQYF. DNA of the CDR3: TGCAGTGGTGGGACAGACTACGAGCAGTACTTC.